The next 10 T cell receptor beta chains were all read from a single sample in a study of T cells in Graves' hyperthyroidism and ophthalmopathy. Amplification targeted TCR beta CDR3 regions from RNA transcripts. In the first-round RT-PCR of the TCR CDR3, the HTBI primer set was used. TCRdb analysed the multiplex PCR reads with MiXCR anew, one entry per CDR3 protein. The table shows about 640,000 distinct CDR3 sequences, with around 21% occurring only once. The specimen sequenced was blood. These TCRs come from a man aged 30 to 39 with Graves' ophthalmopathy.

The rearrangement links TRBV3-2 to TRBJ2-3; the D call of TRBD1 is as the table states it, not checked on the DNA. TRBV3-2 is a listed pseudogene. The CDR3 has 18 residues. The CDR3 here is CASSQEGDRGKEADTQYF. Here the CDR3 DNA reads TGTGCCAGCAGCCAAGAGGGGGACAGGGGAAAGGAGGCAGATACGCAGTATTTT.

There are a few counts of this clonotype. The chain combines TRBV7-3 with TRBJ2-2, with D perhaps matching TRBD1 (5 bases). This CDR3 comprises 14 residues. CDR1 and CDR2 (germline): SGHTA, FQGTGA. The V and J ends lost 5 bases and 3 bases respectively, with 10 bases between them. CDR3 DNA: TGTGCCAGCAGCGACCCCAGGGACACCGGGGAGCTGTTTTTT. Translating it yields CASSDPRDTGELFF.

This clonotype was seen only a few times. The chain recombines TRBV3-1 with TRBJ1-1, with a possible D match to TRBD1 (5 bases). The CDR3 spans 14 residues. Germline CDR1 is LGHDT and CDR2 is YNNKEL (reference sequence). Between the trimmed V and J ends, which lost 0 bases and 4 bases, there was a span of 9 bases. CDR3 nucleotides: TGTGCCAGCAGCCAAGATATGGGGGGCACTGAAGCTTTCTTT. It yields the protein CASSQDMGGTEAFF.

This clonotype appeared a few times. The rearrangement uses TRBV4-1 and TRBJ2-2; D gene ambiguous. CDR3 length: 14 amino acids. CDR1 and CDR2 (germline): MGHRA, YSYEKL. With 3 bases removed from V and 2 bases from J, the gap between germline ends came to 7 bases. The CDR3: CASSHAFNTGELFF. In DNA form, the CDR3 reads TGCGCCAGCAGCCACGCCTTTAACACCGGGGAGCTGTTTTTT.

This clonotype was counted at least ten times. The chain couples TRBV12-3 or TRBV12-4 to TRBJ1-3; D remains unclear. The CDR3 loop spans 12 amino acids. The germline V and J ends were trimmed by 1 base and 7 bases, with 5 bases remaining between them. CDR3 sequence: CASSLGGNTIYF. The DNA for the CDR3 is TGTGCCAGCAGTTTAGGCGGCAACACCATATATTTT.

This clonotype was seen a handful of times. The chain is built from TRBV6-1 and TRBJ1-1; D is uncertain. Between the trimmed V and J ends, which lost 6 bases and 4 bases, there was a span of 15 bases. The CDR3 runs 14 residues. Germline CDR1 and CDR2: MNHNS and SASEGT. CDR3 sequence reads: CASRPIREGTEAFF. Here the CDR3 DNA reads TGTGCCAGCAGACCAATTCGTGAGGGCACTGAAGCTTTCTTT.

CDR3 region: CASSYRDSLYNEQFF. The CDR3 DNA reads TGTGCCAGCAGCTACCGGGACTCCTTATACAATGAGCAGTTCTTC. The chain uses TRBV7-9 and TRBJ2-1, with a possible D match to TRBD2 (6 bases). CDR1 is SEHNR, CDR2 FQNEAQ, per germline (reference sequence). V was shortened by 4 bases and J by 4 bases, with 14 bases between the two germline ends. The CDR3 runs 15 residues. Full variable domain (rest looked up from reference TRBV7-9 and TRBJ2-1): DTGVSQNPRHKITKRGQNVTFRCDPISEHNRLYWYRQTLGQGPEFLTYFQNEAQLEKSRLLSDRFSAERPKGSFSTLEIQRTEQGDSAMYLCASSYRDSLYNEQFFGPGTRLTVL.

This clonotype appeared a single time. Being one base from a much bigger clone, this may be a read error. This chain links TRBV7-9 with TRBJ1-1; 8 bases match TRBD1. Germline V CDR1 and CDR2: SEHNR, FQNEAQ (reference sequence). This CDR3 comprises 14 residues. Germline trimming cut 5 bases from V and 6 bases from J; bases unmatched to any gene: 8. The CDR3 spells CASSQSGGGAEAFF. In DNA, the CDR3 is TGTGCCAGCAGCCAATCAGGGGGCGGCGCTGAAGCTTTCTTT.

This clonotype appeared many times. This chain joins TRBV20-1 and TRBJ1-5; D is uncertain. There are 16 residues in the CDR3. The germline V and J ends were trimmed by 3 bases and 2 bases, with 17 bases remaining between them. From germline, CDR1 is DFQATT and CDR2 SNEGSKA (reference sequence). Here the CDR3 reads CSASDLWAGGNQPQHF. The CDR3 DNA reads as TGCAGTGCTAGTGACCTCTGGGCGGGCGGCAATCAGCCCCAGCATTTT.

This clonotype came up many times. The V and J genes are TRBV10-3 and TRBJ2-7, with D perhaps matching TRBD1 (6 bases). Germline CDR1 reads ENHRY; CDR2 reads SYGVKD. V was cut by 5 bases and J by 3 bases, with 14 bases left in between. The CDR3 is 14 residues long. The CDR3 sequence: CAISRDTPGYEQYF. CDR3 nucleotides: TGTGCCATCAGTAGGGACACCCCAGGCTACGAGCAGTACTTC.